A selection of T cell receptor beta chains follows, all from one sample in a study of cytomegalovirus exposure and HLA in healthy donors. Sequencing was performed with immunoSEQ multiplex PCR; in TCRdb, only in-frame clones are kept and a portion is missing. The sample records some 120,000 clones, around a tenth being singletons. What was sequenced was PBMCs. These receptors were obtained from a man aged 30 to 45 in good health and CMV-seronegative. The CDR3 runs from the conserved cysteine through the conserved F or W. Fields, in order: CDR3 length, J gene, V gene, clone size, D gene, CDR3 protein, CDR3 DNA. The D gene is left open where the match is weak. Expanded clones are given a class, and other clones once, few, many or no size at all.

15 TRBJ2-2 TRBV7-6 NA NA CASSLPGKVTGELFF TGTGCCAGCAGCTTACCCGGGAAAGTAACCGGGGAGCTGTTTTTT
15 TRBJ1-3 TRBV25-1 few NA CASSEYRGSGNTIYF TGTGCCAGCAGTGAATACAGGGGCTCTGGAAACACCATATATTTT
13 TRBJ2-1 TRBV4-1 NA TRBD2 CASSRTRTHEQFF TGCGCCAGCAGCCGGACTAGGACCCATGAGCAGTTCTTC
14 TRBJ1-5 TRBV2 NA NA CASSAGLGNQPQHF TGTGCCAGCAGTGCAGGGTTGGGCAATCAGCCCCAGCATTTT
15 TRBJ2-5 TRBV30 NA TRBD1 CAWMERTGSQETQYF TGTGCCTGGATGGAAAGGACAGGCTCCCAAGAGACCCAGTACTTC
13 TRBJ2-5 TRBV29-1 NA NA CSVESFTEETQYF TGCAGCGTTGAAAGTTTTACAGAAGAGACCCAGTACTTC
13 TRBJ2-7 TRBV11-2 NA NA CASSLDPQYEQYF TGTGCCAGCAGCTTAGATCCCCAATACGAGCAGTACTTC
15 TRBJ1-6 TRBV5-1 NA NA CASSSKPGAGSPLHF TGCGCCAGCAGCTCGAAACCAGGGGCAGGGTCACCCCTCCACTTT
14 TRBJ2-2 TRBV11-2 NA TRBD2 CASSLLAGPGELFF TGTGCCAGCAGCTTACTAGCGGGGCCCGGGGAGCTGTTTTTT
14 TRBJ2-4 TRBV28 NA NA CASSTQGAKNIQYF TGTGCCAGCAGTACCCAGGGGGCCAAAAACATTCAGTACTTC
15 TRBJ1-3 TRBV4-3 NA NA CASSPSGRSGNTIYF TGCGCCAGCAGCCCTTCCGGGAGATCTGGAAACACCATATATTTT
13 TRBJ2-5 TRBV7-3 few NA CASSRGNQETQYF TGTGCCAGCAGCAGAGGTAACCAAGAGACCCAGTACTTC
14 TRBJ2-1 TRBV6-5 NA TRBD1 CASSSDREYNEQFF TGTGCCAGCAGTTCGGACAGGGAATACAATGAGCAGTTCTTC
14 TRBJ1-1 TRBV4-1 NA NA CASSPPRTNTEAFF TGCGCCAGCAGCCCACCGAGAACGAACACTGAAGCTTTCTTT
14 TRBJ1-6 TRBV30 few NA CAWSVVRTNSPLHF TGTGCCTGGAGTGTAGTCAGGACAAATTCACCCCTCCACTTT
12 TRBJ2-1 TRBV30 few TRBD1 CAWTGGWGEQFF TGTGCCTGGACAGGGGGCTGGGGTGAGCAGTTCTTC
14 TRBJ1-2 TRBV12-5 NA NA CASGLLTGVSGYTF TGTGCTAGTGGTTTGTTGACGGGTGTTTCTGGCTACACCTTC
14 TRBJ2-2 TRBV5-6 few NA CASSFQGNTGELFF TGTGCCAGCAGCTTCCAGGGGAACACCGGGGAGCTGTTTTTT
15 TRBJ2-7 TRBV5-1 NA TRBD1 CASSVGQGMSYEQYF TGCGCCAGCAGCGTTGGACAGGGGATGTCCTACGAGCAGTACTTC
18 TRBJ2-1 TRBV5-1 NA TRBD2 CASSSRTSFFDSYNEQFF TGCGCCAGCAGCTCCCGGACTAGCTTTTTCGACTCCTACAATGAGCAGTTCTTC
16 TRBJ2-3 TRBV30 NA NA CAWSVSWETFGNTQYF TGTGCCTGGAGTGTGTCATGGGAAACTTTCGGGAATACGCAGTATTTT
13 TRBJ2-7 TRBV30 NA TRBD1 CACYRGHQYEQYF TGTGCCTGCTACAGGGGGCACCAGTACGAGCAGTACTTC
15 TRBJ1-5 TRBV2 NA NA CASRRVLNSNQPQHF TGTGCCAGCAGGAGGGTACTGAATAGCAATCAGCCCCAGCATTTT
14 TRBJ2-7 TRBV19 few TRBD2 CASSQGLASYEQYF TGTGCCAGTAGTCAAGGACTAGCCAGCTACGAGCAGTACTTC
15 TRBJ2-7 TRBV6-5 NA NA CASTRAASATYEQYF TGTGCCAGCACCAGGGCGGCTAGCGCTACCTACGAGCAGTACTTC
16 TRBJ2-1 TRBV6-1 NA TRBD1 CASSENRDRDIDEQFF TGTGCCAGCAGTGAGAACCGGGACAGAGACATCGATGAGCAGTTCTTC
14 TRBJ1-2 TRBV5-4 NA TRBD1 CASSLQGVNYGYTF TGTGCCAGCAGTCTTCAGGGGGTTAACTATGGCTACACCTTC